A single sample is the source of the 23 T cell receptor beta chains below, sequenced in a study of Ad26.COV2.S vaccination and SARS-CoV-2 variants. Sequenced by immunoSEQ multiplex PCR; TCRdb stores in-frame clones only, minus some. The sample yields a few hundred thousand clones, 89% seen once. Sample treatment: around 19 received Ad26.COV2.S at low or high dose, single or two shots; roughly five received placebo; per-sample allocation not given. Repertoires come from day 63 after the first vaccine or placebo injection. This specimen consisted of peripheral blood, obtained in a trial of Ad26.COV2.S vaccine versus placebo. The receptors originated from a person aged 18-65 years who received the Ad26.COV2.S COVID-19 vaccine or a placebo.

This sequence joins TRBV5-6 and TRBJ2-1; D might be TRBD1 (5 bases). Per germline, CDR1 SGHDT and CDR2 YYEEEE. V lost 4 bases and J lost 5, with 13 bases in between. CDR3 length: 14 residues. The DNA of the CDR3 is TGTGCCAGCAGCCTTCAGACAGTCAACAATGAGCAGTTCTTC. This gives the protein CASSLQTVNNEQFF.

The chain joins TRBV5-5 to TRBJ2-1, with 8 bases matching TRBD1. Germline CDR1 SGHKS, CDR2 YYEKEE (reference sequence). This CDR3 is 16 amino acids long. V trimming: 3 bases; J trimming: 4 bases; junction bases outside the gene matches: 9. CDR3 nucleotide sequence: TGTGCCAGCAGCTCCCAGGGACAGGCAAGTTACAATGAGCAGTTCTTC. Amino acid sequence: CASSSQGQASYNEQFF.

This chain uses TRBV6-4 with TRBJ2-5, with 10 bases aligning to TRBD2. Trimming cost V 8 bases and J 3 bases; bases outside gene matches: 6. Germline V gives CDR1 MRHNA, CDR2 SNTAGT. The CDR3 is 14 amino acids. In DNA form, the CDR3 reads TGTGCCAGCCCGGGACTAGCGCTCGAAGAGACCCAGTACTTC. This codes for CASPGLALEETQYF.

The rearrangement links TRBV30 to TRBJ2-7; 13 bases fit TRBD2. The V and J ends lost 3 bases and 13 bases, in that order; junction bases with no gene match: 9. The germline gives CDR1 GTSNPN, CDR2 SVGIG (reference sequence). This CDR3 has 13 residues. CDR3 residues: CAWSDGLAGESYF. The CDR3 DNA follows: TGTGCCTGGAGCGATGGACTAGCGGGGGAATCTTACTTC. The full variable domain, rest sourced from reference TRBV30 and TRBJ2-7, is SQTIHQWPATLVQPVGSPLSLECTVEGTSNPNLYWYRQAAGRGLQLLFYSVGIGQISSEVPQNLSASRPQDRQFILSSKKLLLSDSGFYLCAWSDGLAGESYFGPGTRLTVT.

This clone showed up just once. The chain carries TRBV18 and TRBJ2-1; D remains ambiguous. CDR1 and CDR2 from the germline V gene are KGHSH and LQKENI. The CDR3 has 12 amino acids. The V end was cut by 2 bases, the J end by 6 bases, with 5 bases between. CDR3 loop: CASSPMVNEQFF. The DNA of the CDR3 is TGTGCCAGCTCACCAATGGTCAATGAGCAGTTCTTC. Looking up the rest from reference TRBV18 and TRBJ2-1 gives the full variable domain: NAGVMQNPRHLVRRRGQEARLRCSPMKGHSHVYWYRQLPEEGLKFMVYLQKENIIDESGMPKERFSAEFPKEGPSILRIQQVVRGDSAAYFCASSPMVNEQFFGPGTRLTVL.

The J gene is TRBJ1-1, the V gene TRBV30; unclear D gene. Germline V gives CDR1 GTSNPN, CDR2 SVGIG (reference sequence). This CDR3 contains 13 residues. Trimming removed 0 bases from V and 2 bases from J, with 7 bases in between. CDR3 protein: CAWSVGSNTEAFF. As DNA, the CDR3 is TGTGCCTGGAGTGTGGGGAGCAACACTGAAGCTTTCTTT.

This chain uses TRBV21-1 with TRBJ2-3; no check of the table's D call, TRBD2, against the DNA was made. TRBV21-1 is an annotated pseudogene. The CDR3 is 18 residues long. CDR3: CASSKGESSGDRTDTQYF. The CDR3 DNA sequence: TGTGCCAGCAGCAAAGGAGAGTCGAGCGGGGATAGGACAGATACGCAGTATTTT.

The chain carries TRBV19 and TRBJ1-5, with no clear D. Germline V CDR1 and CDR2: LNHDA, SQIVND (reference sequence). This CDR3 has 15 residues. Trimming removed 7 bases at V and 0 bases at J, with 13 bases between. DNA for the CDR3: TGTGCCAGTACCCGGGGTCAGACTAGCAATCAGCCCCAGCATTTT. Amino acid sequence: CASTRGQTSNQPQHF.

The V gene is TRBV6-1, the J gene TRBJ1-2; no clear D. Germline V gives CDR1 MNHNS, CDR2 SASEGT. The CDR3 has 10 residues. V was clipped by 3 bases and J by 6 bases, with 2 bases between them. CDR3 loop: CASSDDGYTF. Here the CDR3 DNA reads TGTGCCAGCAGTGACGATGGCTACACCTTC.

Comment on this clone: Different DNA sequences within this sample yield the same CDR3. The CDR3 bases are TGTGCCAGCAGCTTGGACACCTATCAGCCCCAGCATTTT. This codes for CASSLDTYQPQHF. The rearrangement links TRBV7-9 to TRBJ1-5; tentative D call: TRBD1 (5 bases). The CDR3 length is 13 residues. V lost 3 bases, J lost 5 bases, and 8 bases lay in between. Per the germline V gene, CDR1 is SEHNR and CDR2 is FQNEAQ (reference sequence).

V is TRBV24-1 and J is TRBJ2-7; D is ambiguous. Germline assignment: CDR1 KGHDR and CDR2 SFDVKD. The CDR3 has 13 residues. Deletions cut 5 bases from V and 3 bases from J, with 10 bases between. The CDR3 protein is CATSAADVYEQYF. In DNA, the CDR3 is TGTGCCACCAGTGCCGCGGACGTCTACGAGCAGTACTTC.

CDR3 sequence (DNA): TGTGCCACCAGCAGAGTAGCGGCGGTTAATGAAAAACTGTTTTTT. Its protein is CATSRVAAVNEKLFF. The genes are TRBV15 and TRBJ1-4, with D unclear. V was trimmed by 1 base and J by 4 bases, leaving 10 bases between them. The CDR3 runs to 15 residues. Germline lookup yields CDR1 LNHNV and CDR2 YYDKDF (reference sequence).

CDR3 sequence: CASSPETGAMNTEAFF. As DNA, the CDR3 is TGTGCCAGCAGCCCAGAGACAGGGGCGATGAACACTGAAGCTTTCTTT. The chain recombines TRBV7-9 with TRBJ1-1; 8 nucleotides agree with TRBD1. The CDR3 contains 16 residues. J gave up 0 bases and V 5 bases, and 8 bases lay outside the gene matches. The germline gives CDR1 SEHNR, CDR2 FQNEAQ (reference sequence).

The V gene is TRBV7-6, the J gene TRBJ2-5; D not certain. The length of the CDR3 is 14 residues. Trimming removed 2 bases at V and 4 bases at J, with 11 bases between. Germline V gene lookup returns CDR1 SGHVS and CDR2 FNYEAQ. In DNA form, the CDR3 reads TGTGCCAGCAGCTTATATGGTCCAGGAGAGACCCAGTACTTC. As protein: CASSLYGPGETQYF.

In its sample, this clone was seen once. The V call is TRBV18, the J call TRBJ2-4; D is tentatively TRBD1 or TRBD2 (7 bases each). V lost 0 bases and J lost 8, with 11 bases in between. The CDR3 runs to 14 residues. Germline CDR1 and CDR2: KGHSH and LQKENI. CDR3 loop: CASSPPQGGDIQYF. For the CDR3, the DNA is TGTGCCAGCTCACCACCCCAGGGGGGGGACATTCAGTACTTC.

The table lists this clone with a count of one. The chain links TRBV6-5 to TRBJ1-2; 7 bases align to TRBD1. Germline CDR1 MNHEY, CDR2 SVGAGI. With V trimmed by 6 bases and J by 4 bases, 5 bases remained unmatched. The CDR3 length is 13 residues. DNA of the CDR3: TGTGCCAGCAGATTCAGGGGGATCTATGGCTACACCTTC. Protein sequence: CASRFRGIYGYTF.

In DNA form, the CDR3 reads TGCGCCAGCAGCGTTAGCGCAAAGCGAGGGGCCAACGTCCTGACTTTC. Translated, it gives CASSVSAKRGANVLTF. V and J are TRBV4-1 and TRBJ2-6; TRBD2 might be the D (5 bases). Looked up from germline, CDR1 is MGHRA and CDR2 is YSYEKL. The V gene lost 5 bases and the J gene lost 4 bases, with 15 bases spanning the gap. The CDR3 has 16 amino acids.

The chain employs TRBV15 and TRBJ2-1; D uncertain. The V end was cut by 5 bases, the J end by 5 bases, with 16 bases between. Germline CDR1 LNHNV, CDR2 YYDKDF (reference sequence). The CDR3 is 15 residues long. The chain's CDR3 is CATSLLTAANNEQFF. Written as DNA, the CDR3 is TGTGCCACCAGCCTGCTCACGGCGGCCAACAATGAGCAGTTCTTC.

The chain is built from TRBV6-5 and TRBJ1-2, with D hard to call. This CDR3 has 14 residues. Germline CDR1 and CDR2: MNHEY and SVGAGI. V was shortened by 1 base and J by 1 base, with 7 bases between the two germline ends. The CDR3: CASSYFGLNYGYTF. CDR3 DNA sequence: TGTGCCAGCAGTTACTTCGGCCTTAACTATGGCTACACCTTC.

The rearrangement links TRBV11-3 to TRBJ1-4, with D uncertain. CDR3 length equals 15 residues. V was trimmed by 4 bases and J by 4 bases, leaving 13 bases between them. Germline V gene sequence: CDR1 SGHNT, CDR2 YENEEA. The CDR3 nucleotides read TGTGCCAGCAGCTCGAGAATCAGTGTTAATGAAAAACTGTTTTTT. Its protein product is CASSSRISVNEKLFF.

The chain recombines TRBV15 with TRBJ2-7; 8 bases align to TRBD1. The V gene's germline CDR1 is LNHNV and CDR2 YYDKDF (reference sequence). Unmatched junction bases numbered 7, after V lost 0 bases and J lost 3 bases. The CDR3 covers 16 residues. The CDR3 nucleotides are TGTGCCACCAGCAGAGATTTGGACAGGGTGTTCTACGAGCAGTACTTC. This encodes CATSRDLDRVFYEQYF. The full variable domain, completed using reference TRBV15 and TRBJ2-7, is DAMVIQNPRYQVTQFGKPVTLSCSQTLNHNVMYWYQQKSSQAPKLLFHYYDKDFNNEADTPDNFQSRRPNTSFCFLDIRSPGLGDTAMYLCATSRDLDRVFYEQYFGPGTRLTVT.

The rearrangement links TRBV9 to TRBJ1-1; no clear D. The CDR3 has 15 residues. CDR1 and CDR2 (germline): SGDLS, YYNGEE. The V end lost 3 bases, the J end lost 6 bases, and 18 bases lay between the germline ends. CDR3: CASSAGGGSYPEAFF. The CDR3 DNA reads TGTGCCAGCAGCGCCGGAGGAGGTTCCTACCCTGAAGCTTTCTTT.

This chain joins TRBV27 and TRBJ1-6; no clear D gene. This CDR3 spans 10 amino acids. Germline V CDR1 and CDR2: MNHEY, SMNVEV (reference sequence). Trimming took off 10 bases at V and 7 bases at J, with 5 bases between the two ends. The CDR3 DNA reads as TGTGCCACCGGGAATTCACCCCTCCACTTT. Its protein product is CATGNSPLHF.